The clone carrying this TCR beta chain was counted a few times. Its antigen is undetermined. Constant-region reverse primers amplified full-length variable regions, followed by semi-nested Nested Universal Primer A PCR. TCRdb reprocessed the 5' RACE reads with MiXCR, giving one entry per CDR3 protein. The sample includes approximately 50,000 distinct CDR3 sequences, less than 25% of them seen just once. General observations from the study: The larger-cohort validation was restricted to a single TCR beta V-J rearrangement rather than whole repertoires. In terms of TCR gene usage, tumor memory CD4+ T cells clustered together with blood and lymph node memory CD4+ cells, as well as with lymph node naive CD4+ cells.

Trimming cost V 0 bases and J 6 bases; bases outside gene matches: 6. CDR1 and CDR2 from the germline V gene are SGHRS and YFSETQ. This CDR3 spans 16 amino acids. Tregs were sorted as CD4+CD25+CD127-/low cells. The clonotype was recovered from a female donor with breast cancer. J is TRBJ2-2 and V is TRBV5-1; 9 positions agree with TRBD2. The material sequenced was tumor-infiltrating Tregs sorted from the breast tumor. The CDR3 nucleotides read TGCGCCAGCAGCTTGGGTGTAGCGGGAGCCTCCGGGGAGCTGTTTTTT. It yields the protein CASSLGVAGASGELFF.